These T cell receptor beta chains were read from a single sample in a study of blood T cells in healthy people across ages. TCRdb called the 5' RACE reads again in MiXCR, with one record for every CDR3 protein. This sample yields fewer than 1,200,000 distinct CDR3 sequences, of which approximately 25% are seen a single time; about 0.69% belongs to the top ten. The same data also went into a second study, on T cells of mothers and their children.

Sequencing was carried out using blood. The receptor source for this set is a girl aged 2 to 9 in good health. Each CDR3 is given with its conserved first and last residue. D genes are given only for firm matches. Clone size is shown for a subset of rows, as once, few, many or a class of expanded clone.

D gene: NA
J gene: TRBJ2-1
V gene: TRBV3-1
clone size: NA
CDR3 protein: CASSHFAGTNYNEQFF
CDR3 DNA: TGTGCCAGCAGCCATTTCGCGGGGACCAACTACAATGAGCAGTTCTTC

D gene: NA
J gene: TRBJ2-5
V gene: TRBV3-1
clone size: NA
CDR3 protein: CASSQAFGPGLQETQYF
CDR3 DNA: TGTGCCAGCAGCCAAGCCTTTGGTCCCGGCCTCCAAGAGACCCAGTACTTC

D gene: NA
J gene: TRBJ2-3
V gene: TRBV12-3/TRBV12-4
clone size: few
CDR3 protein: CATNSGSANTQYF
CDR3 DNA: TGTGCCACCAATTCAGGGAGCGCAAATACGCAGTATTTT

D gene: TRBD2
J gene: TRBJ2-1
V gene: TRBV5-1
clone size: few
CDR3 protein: CASSFQGGEQFF
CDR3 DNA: TGCGCCAGCAGCTTCCAGGGAGGGGAGCAGTTCTTC

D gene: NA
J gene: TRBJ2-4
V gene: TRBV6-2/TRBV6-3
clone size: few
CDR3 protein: CASSYSNTGTHIQYF
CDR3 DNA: TGTGCCAGCAGTTACTCGAACACAGGGACCCACATTCAGTACTTC

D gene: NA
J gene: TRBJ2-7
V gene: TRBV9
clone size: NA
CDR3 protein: CASSVGQESYEQYF
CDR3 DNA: TGTGCCAGCAGCGTAGGACAGGAGAGCTACGAGCAGTACTTC

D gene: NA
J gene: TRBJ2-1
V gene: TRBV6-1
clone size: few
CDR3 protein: CASREIEDSYNEQFF
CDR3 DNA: TGTGCCAGCAGGGAGATAGAGGACTCCTACAATGAGCAGTTCTTC

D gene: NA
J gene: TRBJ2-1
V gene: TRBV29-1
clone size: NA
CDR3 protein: CSVDPGSDYNEQFF
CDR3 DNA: TGCAGCGTTGACCCTGGAAGTGATTACAATGAGCAGTTCTTC

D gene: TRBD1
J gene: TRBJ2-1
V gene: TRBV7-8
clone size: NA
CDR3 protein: CASSYGTGNNEQFF
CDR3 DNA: TGTGCCAGCAGCTACGGGACAGGGAACAATGAGCAGTTCTTC

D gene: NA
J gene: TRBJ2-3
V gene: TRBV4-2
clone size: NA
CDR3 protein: CASSQGKGTGDTQYF
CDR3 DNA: TGTGCCAGCAGCCAAGGAAAGGGGACGGGAGATACGCAGTATTTT